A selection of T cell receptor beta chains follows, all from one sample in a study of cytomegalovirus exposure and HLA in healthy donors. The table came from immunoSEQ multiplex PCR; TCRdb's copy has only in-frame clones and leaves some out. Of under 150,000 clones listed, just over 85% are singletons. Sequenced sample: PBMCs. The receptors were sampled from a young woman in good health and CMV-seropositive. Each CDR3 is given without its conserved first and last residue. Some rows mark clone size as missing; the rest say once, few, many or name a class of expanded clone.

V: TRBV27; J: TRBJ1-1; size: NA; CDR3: ASSLGGGVDAF
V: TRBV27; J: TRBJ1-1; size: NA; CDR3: ASSLKKGAEAF
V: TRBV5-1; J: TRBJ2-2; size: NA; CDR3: ASSIGLAGNTGELF
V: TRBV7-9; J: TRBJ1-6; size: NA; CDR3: ASSSRQGNSPLH
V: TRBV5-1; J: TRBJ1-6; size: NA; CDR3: ASSAGQAINSPLH
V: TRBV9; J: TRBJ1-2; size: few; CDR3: ATGGPSSGYT
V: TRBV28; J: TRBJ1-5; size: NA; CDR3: ASSFSGINSQPQH
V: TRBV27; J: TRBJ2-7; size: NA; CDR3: ASSYILAGGSYEQY
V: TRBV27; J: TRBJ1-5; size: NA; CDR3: ASSRDSDQPQH
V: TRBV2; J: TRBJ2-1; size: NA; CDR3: ASKDNMGGNEQF
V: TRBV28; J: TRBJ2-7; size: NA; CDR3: ASSNRDRDEQY
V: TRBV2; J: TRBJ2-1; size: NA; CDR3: ASSPGLAGIDEQF
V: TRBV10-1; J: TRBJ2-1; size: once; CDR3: ASSEGTSGDYNEQF
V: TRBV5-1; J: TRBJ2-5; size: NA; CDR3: ASGHGAGPQGETQY
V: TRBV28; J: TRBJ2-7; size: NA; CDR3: ASRAGALSYEQY
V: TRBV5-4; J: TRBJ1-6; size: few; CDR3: ASSLDASTYNSPLH
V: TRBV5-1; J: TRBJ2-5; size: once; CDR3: ASRPGLGAQETQY
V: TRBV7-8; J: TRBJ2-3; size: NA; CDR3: ASSPQDGSTDTQY
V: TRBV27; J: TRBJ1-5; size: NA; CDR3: ASRARGKSDTGGNQPQH
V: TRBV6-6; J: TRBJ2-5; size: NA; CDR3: ASRATGTLQETQY
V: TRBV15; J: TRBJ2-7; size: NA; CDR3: ATSRDSPSSYEQY
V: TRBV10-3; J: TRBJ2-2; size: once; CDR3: AIRGAGLTGELF
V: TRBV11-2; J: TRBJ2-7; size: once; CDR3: ASSTAPGLGGSYEQY
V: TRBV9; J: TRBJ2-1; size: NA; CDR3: ASSALAPSSYNEQF
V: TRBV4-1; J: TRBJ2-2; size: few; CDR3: ASGDSLNTGELF
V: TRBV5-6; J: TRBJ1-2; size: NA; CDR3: ASSRLQGGYGYT
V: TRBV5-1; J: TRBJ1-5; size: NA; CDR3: ASSLSAGGSQPQH
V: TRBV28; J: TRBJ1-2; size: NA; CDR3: ASRYRGLGYGYT
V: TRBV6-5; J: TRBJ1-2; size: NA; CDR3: ASSYEGNYGYT
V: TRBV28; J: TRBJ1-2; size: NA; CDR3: ASSWAGSNYGYT
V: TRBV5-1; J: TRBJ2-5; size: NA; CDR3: ASSFTGGEETQY
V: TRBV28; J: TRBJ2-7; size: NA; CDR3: ASSLAYEQY
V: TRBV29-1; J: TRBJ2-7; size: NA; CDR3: SVASGRWDEQY
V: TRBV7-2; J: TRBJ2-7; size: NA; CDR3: ASSLDSTGTRSEQY
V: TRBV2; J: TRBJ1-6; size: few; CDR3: ASSGGTGYNSPLH
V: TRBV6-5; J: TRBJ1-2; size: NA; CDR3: ASKPETGGYYGYT
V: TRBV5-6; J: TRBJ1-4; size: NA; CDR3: ASSLLGATNEKLF
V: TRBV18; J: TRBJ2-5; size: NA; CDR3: ASSLLDAGPGEETQY
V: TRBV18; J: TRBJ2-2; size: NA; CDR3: ASSPSIRGGLTNTGELF
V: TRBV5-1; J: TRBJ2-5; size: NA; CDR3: ASSLAPGGQETQY
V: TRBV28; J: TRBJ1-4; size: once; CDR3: ASSTGQATNEKLF
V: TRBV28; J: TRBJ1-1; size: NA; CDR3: ASSPQSMRAF
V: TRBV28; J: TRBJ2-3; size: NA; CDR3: ASSTRDRVIDTQY
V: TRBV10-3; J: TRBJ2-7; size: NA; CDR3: AISADDRAEQY
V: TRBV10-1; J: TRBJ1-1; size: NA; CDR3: ASSEYRPRQGKKTEAF
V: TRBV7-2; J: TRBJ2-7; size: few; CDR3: ASSLADISYEQY
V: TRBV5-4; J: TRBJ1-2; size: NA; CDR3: ASSFESGGNYGYT
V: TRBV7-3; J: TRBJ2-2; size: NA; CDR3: ASSLTQGGTGELF
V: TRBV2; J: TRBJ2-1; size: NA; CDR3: ASVAREQF
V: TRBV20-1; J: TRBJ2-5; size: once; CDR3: SVLVLGTQY